The 21 T cell receptor beta chains in this list originate from one sample, sequenced in a study of memory CD4+ T cells and cytomegalovirus serostatus. Some clones are missing from TCRdb's copy, which holds only in-frame ones; the method was immunoSEQ multiplex PCR. Seen here are over 65,000 clones, 80% observed once, and the top ten hold around 0.78%. Single viable CD3+CD4+CD8-CD45RO+ cells were sorted as the memory CD4+ T cells. Sequenced: memory CD4+ T cells from blood. These TCRs come from an adult in good health and CMV-seronegative.

This clone has only a few counts. V gene TRBV9 combines with J gene TRBJ1-5, with D perhaps matching TRBD1 (5 bases). The CDR3 has 14 amino acids. V was trimmed by 3 bases and J by 0 bases, leaving 7 bases between them. The germline V gene encodes CDR1 SGDLS and CDR2 YYNGEE. This chain's CDR3 is CASSGGHSNQPQHF. The CDR3 nucleotides read TGTGCCAGCAGCGGGGGCCATAGCAATCAGCCCCAGCATTTT.

V is TRBV5-4 and J is TRBJ1-5; D call uncertain. Trimming took 2 bases from V and 5 from J, leaving 11 bases between them. The CDR3 has 14 amino acids. In germline, CDR1 is SGHNT, CDR2 YYREEE (reference sequence). The CDR3 reads CASSFGPTHQPQHF. Here the CDR3 DNA reads TGTGCCAGCAGCTTCGGGCCGACGCATCAGCCCCAGCATTTT.

The gene calls are TRBV19 and TRBJ1-2, with D perhaps TRBD1 (5 bases). The length of the CDR3 is 13 residues. CDR1 is LNHDA, CDR2 SQIVND, per germline (reference sequence). V was trimmed by 3 bases and J by 7 bases, leaving 12 bases between them. CDR3 amino acids: CASSIQAQGGYTF. The CDR3 bases are TGTGCCAGTAGTATCCAGGCCCAGGGTGGCTACACCTTC. The variable domain in full, completed from reference TRBV19 and TRBJ1-2, reads DGGITQSPKYLFRKEGQNVTLSCEQNLNHDAMYWYRQDPGQGLRLIYYSQIVNDFQKGDIAEGYSVSREKKESFPLTVTSAQKNPTAFYLCASSIQAQGGYTFGSGTRLTVV.

This clone turned up a few times. The chain uses TRBV7-9 and TRBJ1-4; D is unclear. V lost 6 bases, J lost 8 bases, and 13 bases lay in between. The CDR3 is made up of 13 amino acids. From germline, CDR1 is SEHNR and CDR2 FQNEAQ (reference sequence). This CDR3 reads CASSIDLNEKLFF. The CDR3 nucleotides read TGTGCCAGCAGTATCGATTTAAACGAAAAACTGTTTTTT.

The CDR3 bases are TGTGCCAGCAGTATCGACAGTAGCACAGATACGCAGTATTTT. The encoded protein is CASSIDSSTDTQYF. The chain has TRBV5-4 and TRBJ2-3, with TRBD1 as a possible D gene (5 bases). Looked up from germline, CDR1 is SGHNT and CDR2 is YYREEE (reference sequence). Trimming pared 5 bases from V and 0 bases from J, leaving 10 bases between. The CDR3 extends over 14 amino acids.

The chain employs TRBV6-5 and TRBJ1-2; 9 nucleotides align to TRBD1. The V gene's germline CDR1 is MNHEY and CDR2 SVGAGI. With 5 bases clipped from V and 4 bases from J, the junction kept 8 bases outside the gene matches. The CDR3 is 15 amino acids. The CDR3 spells CASSPRTGVGYGYTF. Here the CDR3 DNA reads TGTGCCAGCAGTCCAAGGACAGGGGTCGGCTATGGCTACACCTTC.

The gene calls are TRBV30 and TRBJ1-6; no definite D call. Germline values: CDR1 GTSNPN, CDR2 SVGIG (reference sequence). V was shortened by 0 bases and J by 8 bases, with 11 bases between the two germline ends. The CDR3 covers 14 residues. CDR3 in amino acids: CAWSVQTPHSPLHF. The CDR3 DNA reads as TGTGCCTGGAGTGTCCAGACACCACATTCACCCCTCCACTTT.

To note about this clone: The CDR3 ends on some other residue instead of the conserved phenylalanine or tryptophan, so this is likely a read error. The limits of the CDR3 on the DNA are not certain, so only TCRdb's listed CDR3 is given. The CDR3 is CASNGGGAKI. The rearrangement uses TRBV5-6 and TRBJ2-4; the table's D call TRBD1 went unverified against the DNA. From its first to its last residue, the CDR3 has 10 amino acids. Germline V gives CDR1 SGHDT, CDR2 YYEEEE.

A single count supports this clone. CDR3 coding DNA: TGTGCCTGGAGTAGGGTTGAGCATGGCTACACCTTC. This sequence encodes CAWSRVEHGYTF. The chain couples TRBV30 to TRBJ1-2, with D hard to call. Trimming shortened V by 2 bases and J by 6 bases, and 10 bases separated the two germline ends. The CDR3 extends over 12 amino acids. Germline V gene data show CDR1 as GTSNPN and CDR2 as SVGIG (reference sequence).

This clone was seen a handful of times. Mismatch with germline at one junction end may stem from a read error. The chain combines TRBV25-1 with TRBJ1-1, with D unresolved. CDR3 length: 14 residues. Germline CDR1 MGHDK, CDR2 SYGVNS. CDR3 sequence reads: CASREWYGVAEAFF. CDR3 bases: TGTGCCAGCAGGGAATGGTACGGAGTCGCTGAAGCTTTCTTT.

The chain is built from TRBV29-1 and TRBJ1-2; no definite D call. V lost 3 bases and J 4 bases, leaving 9 bases between the germline ends. There are 12 residues in the CDR3. CDR1 and CDR2 (germline): SQVTM, ANQGSEA. The CDR3 DNA sequence: TGCAGCGTTGAGATTGGATTCTATGGCTACACCTTC. As protein: CSVEIGFYGYTF.

CDR3 in DNA: TGTGCCAGCAGCTTGGGCAGTACCACTAACTATGGCTACACCTTC. This sequence encodes CASSLGSTTNYGYTF. The V call is TRBV5-6, the J call TRBJ1-2; D is undetermined. With 0 bases removed from V and 0 bases from J, the gap between germline ends came to 9 bases. This CDR3 is built from 15 residues. Germline assignment: CDR1 SGHDT and CDR2 YYEEEE.

Of note for this clone: Given a much more abundant clone one base away, this may be a read error. Other DNA sequences of this sample code for an identical CDR3. The rearrangement links TRBV10-3 to TRBJ1-1; TRBD1 is a possible D gene (5 bases). The V gene's germline CDR1 is ENHRY and CDR2 SYGVKD. V lost 6 bases and J 1 base, leaving 6 bases between the germline ends. There are 12 residues in the CDR3. CDR3 region: CAISRENTEAFF. The CDR3 DNA is TGTGCCATCAGCAGGGAGAACACTGAAGCTTTCTTT.

V is TRBV7-2 and J is TRBJ2-7, with 11 bases fitting TRBD2. The CDR3 extends over 16 amino acids. Germline trimming cut 1 base from V and 3 bases from J; bases unmatched to any gene: 5. Germline V gene sequence: CDR1 SGHTA, CDR2 FQGNSA. CDR3 in amino acids: CASSLGSGTSGYEQYF. The CDR3 region has the DNA TGTGCCAGCAGCTTAGGCTCCGGGACTAGCGGCTACGAGCAGTACTTC.

This clone has only a few counts. The V call is TRBV4-1, the J call TRBJ1-4; D perhaps matches TRBD1 (5 bases). The CDR3 length is 14 residues. Germline V CDR1 and CDR2: MGHRA, YSYEKL. Trimming pared 1 base from V and 3 bases from J, leaving 6 bases between. CDR3 region: CASSQGGANEKLFF. The DNA of the CDR3 is TGCGCCAGCAGCCAAGGGGGGGCTAATGAAAAACTGTTTTTT.

This rearrangement joins TRBV30 to TRBJ1-6; a possible D gene is TRBD1 (6 bases). With 8 bases removed from V and 0 bases from J, the gap between germline ends came to 11 bases. From germline, CDR1 is GTSNPN and CDR2 SVGIG (reference sequence). There are 14 residues in the CDR3. CDR3 region: CARTGTSYNSPLHF. The DNA of the CDR3 is TGTGCCCGCACAGGGACCTCCTATAATTCACCCCTCCACTTT.

This sequence joins TRBV13 and TRBJ2-7; 9 positions match TRBD1. The CDR3 extends over 15 amino acids. Germline V gives CDR1 PRHDT, CDR2 FYEKMQ (reference sequence). Losses at the gene ends were 5 bases for V and 3 bases for J; bases not matched to a gene: 8. The CDR3 spells CASSPRDRVIYEQYF. The CDR3, as DNA: TGTGCCAGCAGCCCGCGGGACAGGGTAATCTACGAGCAGTACTTC.

The chain recombines TRBV5-1 with TRBJ1-3; no reliable D call. The length of the CDR3 is 14 residues. Trimming took 0 bases from V and 4 from J, leaving 8 bases between them. CDR1 is SGHRS, CDR2 YFSETQ, per germline. CDR3 residues: CASSLGTQGNTIYF. In DNA, the CDR3 is TGCGCCAGCAGCTTGGGGACCCAAGGAAACACCATATATTTT. Filled out from reference TRBV5-1 and TRBJ1-3, the complete variable domain reads KAGVTQTPRYLIKTRGQQVTLSCSPISGHRSVSWYQQTPGQGLQFLFEYFSETQRNKGNFPGRFSGRQFSNSRSEMNVSTLELGDSALYLCASSLGTQGNTIYFGEGSWLTVV.

This clone was detected only once. CDR3 in DNA: TGTGCCAGCAGATTGGCCCCAAGTTGGACTGAAGCTTTCTTT. Translation gives CASRLAPSWTEAFF. The genes are TRBV6-5 and TRBJ1-1; D not resolved. Germline values: CDR1 MNHEY, CDR2 SVGAGI. The ends were cut back, 6 bases at V and 5 bases at J, with 16 bases in the middle. The CDR3 is 14 residues long.

The chain recombines TRBV18 with TRBJ1-2, with unresolved D. The CDR3 is 17 residues long. The germline CDR1 and CDR2 sequences are KGHSH and LQKENI. Trimming stripped 3 bases from V and 4 bases from J, with 21 bases between. The CDR3: CASSPMIPDLSTYGYTF. CDR3 sequence (DNA): TGTGCCAGCTCACCGATGATTCCGGACCTCTCCACCTATGGCTACACCTTC.

The CDR3 bases are TGTGCCAGCAGTGAAGCGGTGCGGGTAGCCTACAATGAGCAGTTCTTC. It translates to CASSEAVRVAYNEQFF. This sequence joins TRBV6-1 and TRBJ2-1; maybe TRBD2 (5 bases). This CDR3 spans 16 amino acids. Trimming removed 0 bases at V and 2 bases at J, with 11 bases between. Germline V gene sequence: CDR1 MNHNS, CDR2 SASEGT.